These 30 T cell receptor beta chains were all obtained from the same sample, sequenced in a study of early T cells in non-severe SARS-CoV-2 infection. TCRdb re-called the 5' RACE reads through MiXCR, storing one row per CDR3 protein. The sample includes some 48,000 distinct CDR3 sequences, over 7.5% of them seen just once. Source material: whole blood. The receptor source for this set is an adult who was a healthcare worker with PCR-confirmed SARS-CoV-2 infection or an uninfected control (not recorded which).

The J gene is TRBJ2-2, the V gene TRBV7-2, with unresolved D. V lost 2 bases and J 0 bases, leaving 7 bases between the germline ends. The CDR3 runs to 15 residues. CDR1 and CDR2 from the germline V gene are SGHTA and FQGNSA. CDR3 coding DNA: TGTGCCAGCAGCTTAAGGGTTTCGAACACCGGGGAGCTGTTTTTT. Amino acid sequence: CASSLRVSNTGELFF.

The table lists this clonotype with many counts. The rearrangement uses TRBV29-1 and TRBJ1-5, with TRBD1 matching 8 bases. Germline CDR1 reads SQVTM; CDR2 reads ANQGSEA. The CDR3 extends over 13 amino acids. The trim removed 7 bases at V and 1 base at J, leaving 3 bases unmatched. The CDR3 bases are TGCAGCGCAGGGGGCGCGAGCAATCAGCCCCAGCATTTT. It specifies CSAGGASNQPQHF. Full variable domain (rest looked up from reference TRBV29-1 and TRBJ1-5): SAVISQKPSRDICQRGTSLTIQCQVDSQVTMMFWYRQQPGQSLTLIATANQGSEATYESGFVIDKFPISRPNLTFSTLTVSNMSPEDSSIYLCSAGGASNQPQHFGDGTRLSIL.

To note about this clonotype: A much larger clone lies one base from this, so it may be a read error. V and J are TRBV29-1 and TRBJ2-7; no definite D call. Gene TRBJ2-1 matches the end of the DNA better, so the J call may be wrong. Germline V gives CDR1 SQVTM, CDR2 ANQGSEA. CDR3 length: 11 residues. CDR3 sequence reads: CSVLVAYEQFF. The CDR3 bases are TGCAGCGTTCTGGTTGCCTACGAGCAGTTCTTC.

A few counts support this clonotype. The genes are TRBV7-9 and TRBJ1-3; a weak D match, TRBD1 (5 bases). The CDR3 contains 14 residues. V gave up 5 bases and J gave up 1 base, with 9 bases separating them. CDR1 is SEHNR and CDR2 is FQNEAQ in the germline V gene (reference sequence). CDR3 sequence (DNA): TGTGCCAGCAGCCATGACAGATCTGGAAACACCATATATTTT. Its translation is CASSHDRSGNTIYF.

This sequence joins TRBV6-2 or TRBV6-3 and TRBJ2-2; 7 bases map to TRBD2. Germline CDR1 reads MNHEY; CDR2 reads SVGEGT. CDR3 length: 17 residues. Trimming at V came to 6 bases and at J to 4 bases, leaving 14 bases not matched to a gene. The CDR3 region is CASSPLLGGSGTGELFF. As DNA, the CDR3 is TGTGCCAGCAGCCCCCTCCTGGGCGGGAGCGGCACCGGGGAGCTGTTTTTT.

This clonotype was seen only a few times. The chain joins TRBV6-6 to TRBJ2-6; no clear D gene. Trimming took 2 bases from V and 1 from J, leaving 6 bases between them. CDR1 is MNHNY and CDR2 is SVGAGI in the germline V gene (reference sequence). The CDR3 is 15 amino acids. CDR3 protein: CASSYGASGANVLTF. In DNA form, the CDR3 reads TGTGCCAGCAGTTACGGAGCTTCTGGGGCCAACGTCCTGACTTTC.

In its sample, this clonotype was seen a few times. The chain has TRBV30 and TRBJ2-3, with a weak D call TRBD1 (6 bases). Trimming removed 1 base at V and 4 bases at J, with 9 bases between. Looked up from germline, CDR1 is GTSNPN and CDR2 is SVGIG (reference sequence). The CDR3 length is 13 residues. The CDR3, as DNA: TGTGCCTGGAGTGGGACAGCCCCAGATACGCAGTATTTT. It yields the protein CAWSGTAPDTQYF. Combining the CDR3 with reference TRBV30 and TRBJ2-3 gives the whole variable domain SQTIHQWPATLVQPVGSPLSLECTVEGTSNPNLYWYRQAAGRGLQLLFYSVGIGQISSEVPQNLSASRPQDRQFILSSKKLLLSDSGFYLCAWSGTAPDTQYFGPGTRLTVL.

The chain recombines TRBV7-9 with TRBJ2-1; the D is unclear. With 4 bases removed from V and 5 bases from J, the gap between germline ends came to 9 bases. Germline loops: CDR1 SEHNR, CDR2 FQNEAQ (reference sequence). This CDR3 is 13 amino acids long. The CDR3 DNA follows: TGTGCCAGCAGCTCCCCCGAGGACAATGAGCAGTTCTTC. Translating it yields CASSSPEDNEQFF. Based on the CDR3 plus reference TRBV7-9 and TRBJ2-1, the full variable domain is DTGVSQNPRHKITKRGQNVTFRCDPISEHNRLYWYRQTLGQGPEFLTYFQNEAQLEKSRLLSDRFSAERPKGSFSTLEIQRTEQGDSAMYLCASSSPEDNEQFFGPGTRLTVL.

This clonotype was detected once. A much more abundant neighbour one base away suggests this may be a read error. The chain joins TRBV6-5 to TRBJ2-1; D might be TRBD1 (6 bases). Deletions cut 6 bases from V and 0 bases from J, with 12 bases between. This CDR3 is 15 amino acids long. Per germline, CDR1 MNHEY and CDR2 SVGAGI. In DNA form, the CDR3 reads TGTGCCAGCAGCCGCGACAGGAGCTCCTACAATGAGCAGTTCTTC. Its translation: CASSRDRSSYNEQFF.

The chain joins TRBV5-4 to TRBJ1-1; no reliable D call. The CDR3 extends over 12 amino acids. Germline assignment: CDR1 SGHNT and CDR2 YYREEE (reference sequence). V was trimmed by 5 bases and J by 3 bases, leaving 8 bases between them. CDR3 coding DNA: TGTGCCAGCAGTCGCGGGGACACTGAAGCTTTCTTT. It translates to CASSRGDTEAFF. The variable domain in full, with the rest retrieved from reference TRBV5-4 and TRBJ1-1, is ETGVTQSPTHLIKTRGQQVTLRCSSQSGHNTVSWYQQALGQGPQFIFQYYREEENGRGNFPPRFSGLQFPNYSSELNVNALELDDSALYLCASSRGDTEAFFGQGTRLTVV.

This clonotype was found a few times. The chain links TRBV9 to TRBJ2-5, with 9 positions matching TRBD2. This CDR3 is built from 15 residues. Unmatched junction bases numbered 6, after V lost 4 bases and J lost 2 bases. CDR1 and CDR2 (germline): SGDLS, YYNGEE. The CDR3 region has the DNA TGTGCCAGCAGCCCCCGCCTAGCGGGGCAAGAGACCCAGTACTTC. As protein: CASSPRLAGQETQYF.

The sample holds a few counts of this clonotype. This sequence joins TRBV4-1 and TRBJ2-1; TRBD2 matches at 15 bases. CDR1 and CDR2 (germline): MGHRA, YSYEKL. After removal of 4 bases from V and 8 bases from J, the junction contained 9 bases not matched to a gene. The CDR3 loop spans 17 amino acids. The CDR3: CASSLAGLAGGPDEQFF. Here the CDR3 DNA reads TGCGCCAGCAGCCTAGCAGGACTAGCGGGAGGGCCCGATGAGCAGTTCTTC.

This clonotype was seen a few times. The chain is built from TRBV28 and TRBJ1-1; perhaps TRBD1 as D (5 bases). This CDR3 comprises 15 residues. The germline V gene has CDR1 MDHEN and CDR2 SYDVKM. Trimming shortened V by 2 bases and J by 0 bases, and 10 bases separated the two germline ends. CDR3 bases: TGTGCCAGCAGTTTAGTTGGGGCGGTGAACACTGAAGCTTTCTTT. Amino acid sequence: CASSLVGAVNTEAFF.

This chain's CDR3 is CAWVIPGQLPTGELFF. Written as DNA, the CDR3 is TGTGCCTGGGTGATACCGGGACAGCTACCCACCGGGGAGCTGTTTTTT. The V and J genes are TRBV30 and TRBJ2-2; TRBD1 aligns across 7 bases. Germline CDR1 GTSNPN, CDR2 SVGIG (reference sequence). The V and J ends lost 5 bases and 4 bases, in that order; junction bases with no gene match: 13. CDR3 length: 16 residues.

This CDR3 is CASSQGQNTGELFF. Here the CDR3 DNA reads TGTGCCAGCAGCCAAGGGCAGAACACCGGGGAGCTGTTTTTT. The gene calls are TRBV4-2 and TRBJ2-2; D is unresolved. The CDR3 contains 14 residues. V lost 1 base, J lost 1 base, and 4 bases lay in between. From germline, CDR1 is LGHNA and CDR2 YNFKEQ.

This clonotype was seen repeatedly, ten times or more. The CDR3 is CSVTGESGANVLTF. CDR3 DNA: TGCAGCGTTACCGGGGAATCTGGGGCCAACGTCCTGACTTTC. The V gene is TRBV29-1, the J gene TRBJ2-6, with D tentatively TRBD2 (5 bases). The CDR3 length is 14 residues. V was cut by 5 bases and J by 1 base, with 9 bases left in between. From germline, CDR1 is SQVTM and CDR2 ANQGSEA.

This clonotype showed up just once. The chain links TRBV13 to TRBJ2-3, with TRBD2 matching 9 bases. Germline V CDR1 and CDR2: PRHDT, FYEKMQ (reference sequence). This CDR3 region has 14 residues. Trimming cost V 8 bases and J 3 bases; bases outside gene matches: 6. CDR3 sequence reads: CASSLAGATDTQYF. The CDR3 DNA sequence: TGTGCCAGCTCCTTAGCGGGAGCAACAGATACGCAGTATTTT.

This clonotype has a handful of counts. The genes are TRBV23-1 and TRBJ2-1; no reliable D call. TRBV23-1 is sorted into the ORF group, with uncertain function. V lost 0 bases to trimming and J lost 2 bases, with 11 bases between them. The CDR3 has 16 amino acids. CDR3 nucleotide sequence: TGCGCCAGCAGTCAATCGTCGCGGTTGCCCTACAATGAGCAGTTCTTC. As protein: CASSQSSRLPYNEQFF.

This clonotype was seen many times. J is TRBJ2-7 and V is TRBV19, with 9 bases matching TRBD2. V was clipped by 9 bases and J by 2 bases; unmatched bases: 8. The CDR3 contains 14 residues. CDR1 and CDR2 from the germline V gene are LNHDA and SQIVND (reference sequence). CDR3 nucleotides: TGTGCCAGCTCCATCCTAGCGGGGCCCTACGAGCAGTACTTC. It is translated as CASSILAGPYEQYF.

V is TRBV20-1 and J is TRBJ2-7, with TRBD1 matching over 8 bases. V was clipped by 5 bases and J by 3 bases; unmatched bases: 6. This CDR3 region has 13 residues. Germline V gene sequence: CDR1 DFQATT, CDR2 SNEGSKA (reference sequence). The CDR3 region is CSAAGTGGYEQYF. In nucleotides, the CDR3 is TGCAGTGCTGCCGGGACAGGAGGCTACGAGCAGTACTTC.

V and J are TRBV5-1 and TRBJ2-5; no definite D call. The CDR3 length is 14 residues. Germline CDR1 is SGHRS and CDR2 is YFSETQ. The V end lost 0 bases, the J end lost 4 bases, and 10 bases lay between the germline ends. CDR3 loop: CASSLVGAGETQYF. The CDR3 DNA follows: TGCGCCAGCAGCTTGGTAGGTGCAGGAGAGACCCAGTACTTC. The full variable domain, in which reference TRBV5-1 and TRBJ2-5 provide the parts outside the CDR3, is KAGVTQTPRYLIKTRGQQVTLSCSPISGHRSVSWYQQTPGQGLQFLFEYFSETQRNKGNFPGRFSGRQFSNSRSEMNVSTLELGDSALYLCASSLVGAGETQYFGPGTRLLVL.

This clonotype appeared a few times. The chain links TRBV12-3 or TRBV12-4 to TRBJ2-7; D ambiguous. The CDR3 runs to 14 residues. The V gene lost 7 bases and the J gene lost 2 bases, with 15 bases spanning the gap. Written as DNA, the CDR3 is TGTGCCAGCACTCCCTCAGGCGGCGCCTACGAGCAGTACTTC. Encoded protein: CASTPSGGAYEQYF.

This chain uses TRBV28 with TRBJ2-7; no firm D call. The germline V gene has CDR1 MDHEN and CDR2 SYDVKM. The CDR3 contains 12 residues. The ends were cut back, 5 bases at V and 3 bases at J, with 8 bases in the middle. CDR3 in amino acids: CASSRLFYEQYF. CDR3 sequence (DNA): TGTGCCAGCAGTCGTCTCTTCTACGAGCAGTACTTC.

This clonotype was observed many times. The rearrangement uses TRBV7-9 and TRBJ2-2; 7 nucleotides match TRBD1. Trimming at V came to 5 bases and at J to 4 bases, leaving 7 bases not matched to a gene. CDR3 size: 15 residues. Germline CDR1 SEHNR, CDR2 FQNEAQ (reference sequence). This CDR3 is CASSATGVGTGELFF. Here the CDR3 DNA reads TGTGCCAGCAGCGCCACAGGGGTTGGCACCGGGGAGCTGTTTTTT.

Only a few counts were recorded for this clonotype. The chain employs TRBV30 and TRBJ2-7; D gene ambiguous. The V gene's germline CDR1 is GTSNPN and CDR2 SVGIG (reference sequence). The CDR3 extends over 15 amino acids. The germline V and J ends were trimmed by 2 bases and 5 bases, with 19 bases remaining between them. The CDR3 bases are TGTGCCTGGAGTCCGGACGCGCTAGATGGAGACGAGCAGTACTTC. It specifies CAWSPDALDGDEQYF. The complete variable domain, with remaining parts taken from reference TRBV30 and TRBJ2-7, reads SQTIHQWPATLVQPVGSPLSLECTVEGTSNPNLYWYRQAAGRGLQLLFYSVGIGQISSEVPQNLSASRPQDRQFILSSKKLLLSDSGFYLCAWSPDALDGDEQYFGPGTRLTVT.

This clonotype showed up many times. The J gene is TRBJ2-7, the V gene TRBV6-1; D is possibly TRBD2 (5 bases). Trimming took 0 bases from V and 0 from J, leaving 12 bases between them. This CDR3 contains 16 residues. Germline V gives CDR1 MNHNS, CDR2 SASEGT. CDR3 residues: CASSEAIGLVSYEQYF. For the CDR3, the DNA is TGTGCCAGCAGTGAAGCTATCGGACTGGTCTCCTACGAGCAGTACTTC.

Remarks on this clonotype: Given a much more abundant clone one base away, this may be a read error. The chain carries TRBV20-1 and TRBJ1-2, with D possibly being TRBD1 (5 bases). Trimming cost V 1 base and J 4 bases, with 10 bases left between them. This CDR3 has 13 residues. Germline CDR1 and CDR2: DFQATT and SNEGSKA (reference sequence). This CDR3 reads CSARVSGCYGYTF. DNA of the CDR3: TGCAGTGCTAGAGTTTCAGGGTGCTATGGCTACACCTTC.

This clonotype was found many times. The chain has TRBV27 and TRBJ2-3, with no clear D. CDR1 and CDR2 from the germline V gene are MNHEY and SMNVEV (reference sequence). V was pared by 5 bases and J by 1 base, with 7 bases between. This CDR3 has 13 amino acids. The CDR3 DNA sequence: TGTGCCAGCAGTCCCCTCGGCACAGATACGCAGTATTTT. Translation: CASSPLGTDTQYF.

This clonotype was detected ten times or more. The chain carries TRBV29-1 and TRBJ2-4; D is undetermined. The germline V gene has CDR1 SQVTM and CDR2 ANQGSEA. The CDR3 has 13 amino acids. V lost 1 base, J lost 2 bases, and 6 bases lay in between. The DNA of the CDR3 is TGCAGCGTTGAAGGTAGAACCAAAAACATTCAGTACTTC. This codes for CSVEGRTKNIQYF.

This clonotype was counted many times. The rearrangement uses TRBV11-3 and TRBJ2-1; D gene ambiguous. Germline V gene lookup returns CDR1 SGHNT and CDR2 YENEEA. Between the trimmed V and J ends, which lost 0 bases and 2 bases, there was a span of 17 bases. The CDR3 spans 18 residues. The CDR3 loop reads CASSLDGKTLTPYNEQFF. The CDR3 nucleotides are TGTGCCAGCAGCTTAGATGGAAAGACCCTCACGCCCTACAATGAGCAGTTCTTC. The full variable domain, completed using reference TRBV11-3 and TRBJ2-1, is EAGVVQSPRYKIIEKKQPVAFWCNPISGHNTLYWYLQNLGQGPELLIRYENEEAVDDSQLPKDRFSAERLKGVDSTLKIQPAELGDSAVYLCASSLDGKTLTPYNEQFFGPGTRLTVL.